These T cell receptor beta chains were read from a single sample in a study of T cell changes during pregnancy in multiple sclerosis. The protocol was immunoSEQ multiplex PCR, while the TCRdb copy is restricted to in-frame clones and leaves out a portion. This table holds just over 55,000 clones, under 95% found once. The source was peripheral blood, collected after pregnancy. The receptors were sampled from a female donor in good health, enrolled as a control in a pregnancy study. Both conserved end residues are part of each CDR3. The D gene is left open where the match is weak. Part of the rows lack a size; the others show once, few, many or a class for expanded clones.

>NA|NA|TRBV4-2|TRBJ2-5
CASSQDQTGGYQETQYF
TGTGCCAGCAGCCAAGATCAGACGGGCGGGTACCAAGAGACCCAGTACTTC
>NA|TRBD1|TRBV4-3|TRBJ1-2
CASSLRGTVYGYTF
TGCGCCAGCAGCCTCCGGGGGACAGTCTATGGCTACACCTTC
>NA|NA|TRBV7-2|TRBJ2-1
CASSYLGQGEQFF
TGTGCCAGCAGCTACCTCGGCCAGGGAGAGCAGTTCTTC
>NA|TRBD1|TRBV7-8|TRBJ2-7
CASSYRQGYYEQYF
TGTGCCAGCAGTTATCGACAGGGTTACTACGAGCAGTACTTC
>NA|NA|TRBV18|TRBJ2-7
CASSPGVRRALISYEQYF
TGTGCCAGCTCACCCGGGGTCAGGAGGGCCTTAATCTCCTACGAGCAGTACTTC
>few|NA|TRBV6-1|TRBJ1-5
CASSETVNQPQHF
TGTGCCAGCAGTGAGACAGTCAATCAGCCCCAGCATTTT
>NA|NA|TRBV4-3|TRBJ1-2
CASSQGAAGRTIDGYTF
TGCGCCAGCAGCCAAGGAGCGGCAGGCAGGACCATTGATGGCTACACCTTC
>once|NA|TRBV6-5|TRBJ2-6
CASSRPTGEANVLTF
TGTGCCAGCAGTCGGCCGACGGGTGAGGCCAACGTCCTGACTTTC
>NA|TRBD2|TRBV5-1|TRBJ2-1
CASSGGSGRGSYNEQFF
TGCGCCAGCAGCGGTGGTAGCGGGAGGGGGTCCTACAATGAGCAGTTCTTC
>few|NA|TRBV6-5|TRBJ1-6
CASSYSSGNSPLHF
TGTGCCAGCAGTTACTCTAGCGGTAATTCACCCCTCCACTTT
>NA|TRBD1|TRBV4-3|TRBJ1-4
CASSQGTGGKWAMGEKLFF
TGCGCCAGCAGCCAAGGAACAGGGGGCAAATGGGCCATGGGCGAAAAACTGTTTTTT
>NA|NA|TRBV6-6|TRBJ1-6
CASRLPMDSPLHF
TGTGCCAGCCGCCTACCGATGGATTCACCCCTCCACTTT
>few|NA|TRBV15|TRBJ1-4
CATSRDSDEKLFF
TGTGCCACCAGCAGAGATAGTGATGAAAAACTGTTTTTT
>once|NA|TRBV11-3|TRBJ1-4
CASSLGGAATNEKLFF
TGTGCCAGCAGCTTGGGAGGGGCAGCAACTAATGAAAAACTGTTTTTT
>few|TRBD2|TRBV12-5|TRBJ2-2
CASGFIMTSGMNTGELFF
TGTGCTAGTGGTTTCATAATGACTAGCGGGATGAACACCGGGGAGCTGTTTTTT
>NA|TRBD1|TRBV6-1|TRBJ2-2
CASSARDSHTGELFF
TGTGCCAGCAGTGCCCGGGACAGCCACACCGGGGAGCTGTTTTTT
>NA|NA|TRBV7-3|TRBJ1-2
CASSLNRDYGYTF
TGTGCCAGCAGCTTAAACAGGGACTATGGCTACACCTTC
>NA|NA|TRBV6-5|TRBJ2-7
CASRPGQTYEQYF
TGTGCCAGCAGGCCGGGACAAACCTACGAGCAGTACTTC
>NA|NA|TRBV2|TRBJ2-5
CASSETGAKGETQYF
TGTGCCAGCAGCGAGACAGGAGCCAAAGGGGAGACCCAGTACTTC
>NA|NA|TRBV15|TRBJ1-5
CATSNSTVNSNQPQHF
TGTGCCACCAGCAATTCTACAGTGAATAGCAATCAGCCCCAGCATTTT
>NA|TRBD1|TRBV18|TRBJ1-5
CASSSTGDQPQHF
TGTGCCAGCTCATCGACAGGGGATCAGCCCCAGCATTTT
>once|TRBD1|TRBV28|TRBJ1-2
CASSAPTQGVYGYTF
TGTGCCAGCAGTGCGCCGACGCAGGGGGTGTATGGCTACACCTTC
>NA|NA|TRBV7-8|TRBJ2-7
CASSSGNLYEQYF
TGTGCCAGCAGCTCAGGGAACCTCTACGAGCAGTACTTC
>NA|TRBD2|TRBV11-3|TRBJ2-7
CASSPGGPSSYEQYF
TGTGCCAGCAGCCCGGGGGGTCCGAGCTCCTACGAGCAGTACTTC
>NA|NA|TRBV5-6|TRBJ1-4
CASRGQTVTNEKLFF
TGTGCCAGCCGTGGACAGACGGTGACTAATGAAAAACTGTTTTTT
>NA|NA|TRBV5-1|TRBJ2-4
CASSSGLSGHLYF
TGCGCCAGCAGCTCCGGACTCTCCGGGCACCTGTACTTC
>NA|NA|TRBV5-6|TRBJ2-7
CASSWDNLYYEQYF
TGTGCCAGCAGTTGGGACAACCTCTACTACGAGCAGTACTTC
>NA|TRBD2|TRBV5-1|TRBJ2-3
CASSFLAGDTQYF
TGCGCCAGCAGCTTTTTAGCGGGAGATACGCAGTATTTT
>NA|NA|TRBV7-2|TRBJ1-5
CASSYGGSRANQPQHF
TGTGCCAGCAGCTACGGGGGATCCAGGGCCAATCAGCCCCAGCATTTT
>NA|NA|TRBV30|TRBJ2-4
CACTGPRVLF
TGTGCCTGCACAGGACCTCGGGTCCTCTTC
>NA|NA|TRBV10-3|TRBJ2-2
CAISDQGHLTNTGELFF
TGTGCCATCAGTGATCAAGGACACCTTACGAACACCGGGGAGCTGTTTTTT
>NA|TRBD1|TRBV30|TRBJ2-7
CACKPGTGVYEQYF
TGTGCCTGTAAGCCCGGGACAGGGGTCTACGAGCAGTACTTC
>NA|NA|TRBV27|TRBJ2-1
CASSLLGQSHYNEQFF
TGTGCCAGCAGTTTATTAGGACAGAGTCACTACAATGAGCAGTTCTTC
>NA|TRBD1|TRBV2|TRBJ2-7
CASTGRDRPYEQYF
TGTGCCAGCACGGGCCGGGACAGGCCCTACGAGCAGTACTTC
>NA|NA|TRBV6-5|TRBJ1-5
CASSLTGGRREPQHF
TGTGCCAGCAGTTTAACCGGGGGACGGAGGGAGCCCCAGCATTTT
>NA|NA|TRBV9|TRBJ1-1
CASSVFGEMNTEAFF
TGTGCCAGCAGCGTATTTGGAGAGATGAACACTGAAGCTTTCTTT
>NA|NA|TRBV7-8|TRBJ2-5
CASSFEGEAQYF
TGTGCCAGCAGCTTCGAAGGAGAGGCCCAGTACTTC
>NA|NA|TRBV5-1|TRBJ2-1
CASTERAYNEQFF
TGCGCCAGCACGGAGCGGGCTTACAATGAGCAGTTCTTC
>once|NA|TRBV10-3|TRBJ1-5
CAISGQGRNQPQHF
TGTGCCATCAGTGGGCAGGGTAGAAATCAGCCCCAGCATTTT
>NA|NA|TRBV4-1|TRBJ2-3
CASSQGEGADTQYF
TGCGCCAGCAGCCAGGGTGAAGGGGCGGATACGCAGTATTTT
>NA|NA|TRBV7-9|TRBJ1-1
CASSLAVGRGGTEAFF
TGTGCCAGCAGCTTAGCGGTGGGTCGGGGAGGGACTGAAGCTTTCTTT
>NA|TRBD2|TRBV9|TRBJ2-2
CASSVGTSGVNTGELFF
TGTGCCAGCAGCGTAGGAACTAGCGGGGTGAACACCGGGGAGCTGTTTTTT
>NA|TRBD1|TRBV27|TRBJ2-2
CASSFHGTDSATGELFF
TGTGCCAGCAGTTTCCACGGGACAGATAGTGCCACCGGGGAGCTGTTTTTT
>once|NA|TRBV27|TRBJ1-1
CASSLPGNTEAFF
TGTGCCAGCAGTTTACCGGGGAACACTGAAGCTTTCTTT
>few|NA|TRBV7-3|TRBJ2-1
CASRNGGEQFF
TGTGCCAGCAGGAACGGAGGTGAGCAGTTCTTC
>NA|TRBD2|TRBV9|TRBJ2-6
CASSVGGGPKANVLTF
TGTGCCAGCAGCGTAGGGGGGGGACCGAAGGCCAACGTCCTGACTTTC
>NA|TRBD1|TRBV4-1|TRBJ2-3
CASSQDRGQGTDTQYF
TGCGCCAGCAGCCAAGATCGGGGACAGGGAACAGATACGCAGTATTTT
>NA|NA|TRBV7-2|TRBJ2-4
CASSLVRDLAKNIQYF
TGTGCCAGCAGCTTAGTTCGGGATTTAGCCAAAAACATTCAGTACTTC
>few|NA|TRBV7-9|TRBJ2-7
CASSYPGFTEQYF
TGTGCCAGCAGCTACCCAGGGTTCACCGAGCAGTACTTC
>NA|NA|TRBV2|TRBJ2-7
CASSGYDTAYEQYF
TGTGCCAGCAGTGGATATGACACAGCCTACGAGCAGTACTTC
>NA|NA|TRBV19|TRBJ2-3
CASRPQGDSTDTQYF
TGTGCCAGTAGACCACAGGGTGATAGCACAGATACGCAGTATTTT
>medium-sized|TRBD1|TRBV19|TRBJ2-7
CASSARQGSYEQYF
TGTGCCAGTAGTGCACGACAGGGCTCCTACGAGCAGTACTTC
>NA|TRBD2|TRBV10-2|TRBJ2-5
CASSSHAGREGETQYF
TGCGCCAGCAGCTCCCACGCCGGGCGGGAGGGAGAGACCCAGTACTTC
>NA|TRBD1|TRBV7-3|TRBJ2-3
CASSKQGAWTDTQYF
TGTGCCAGCAGCAAACAGGGGGCATGGACAGATACGCAGTATTTT
>NA|TRBD1|TRBV27|TRBJ1-2
CASSFRTGSYGYTF
TGTGCCAGCAGTTTCCGGACAGGGAGCTATGGCTACACCTTC